This is a list of T cell receptor beta chains from one sample in a study of T cells in Graves' hyperthyroidism and ophthalmopathy. TCRdb reprocessed the multiplex PCR reads via MiXCR and lists one record per CDR3 protein. The profile shows 470,000 or so distinct CDR3 sequences, more than 20% of them singletons. Material for sequencing was blood. These receptors all stem from a young man with Graves' hyperthyroidism. CDR3s include the opening cysteine and the closing phenylalanine or tryptophan. The D gene is left open where the match is weak. Rows give clone size only sometimes, using once, few, many, or a class for an expanded clone.

CDR3 length	V gene	D gene	J gene	clone size	CDR3 DNA	CDR3 protein
13	TRBV6-2/TRBV6-3	-	TRBJ2-7	many	TGTGCCAGCAGACCGCGACTACAACGCGAGCAGTACTTC	CASRPRLQREQYF
14	TRBV27	TRBD2	TRBJ2-7	many	TGTGCCAGCAGCCCCCAGGGAGGGTCCTACGAGCAGTACTTC	CASSPQGGSYEQYF
12	TRBV29-1	-	TRBJ1-2	few	TGCAGCGTTGAGTGGGAAGATATAAGCTACACCTTC	CSVEWEDISYTF
12	TRBV28	-	TRBJ2-7	few	TGTGCCAGCATAGGACTCTCCTACGAGCAGTACTTC	CASIGLSYEQYF
14	TRBV5-1	-	TRBJ1-1	many	TGCGCCAGCAGCAGGGAGGCAGCGAACACTGAAGCTTTCTTT	CASSREAANTEAFF
13	TRBV15	-	TRBJ1-5	many	TGTGCCACAGCGAGAGGGAGCAATCAGCCCCAGCATTTT	CATARGSNQPQHF
13	TRBV7-8	-	TRBJ1-5	many	TGTGCCAGCAGCTTTAACATAAATCAGCCCCAGCATTTT	CASSFNINQPQHF
16	TRBV28	TRBD2	TRBJ2-5	many	TGTGCCAGCAGGGCCCGACTAGCGGGGGGGCAAGAGACCCAGTACTTC	CASRARLAGGQETQYF
14	TRBV12-3/TRBV12-4	-	TRBJ1-1	many	TGTGCCAGCAGTTTCAGTCAGATGAACACTGAAGCTTTCTTT	CASSFSQMNTEAFF
16	TRBV5-1	-	TRBJ2-1	-	TGCGCCAGCAGCTTGGAACAGGCGGCGCGTTCCAATGAGCAGTTCTTC	CASSLEQAARSNEQFF
15	TRBV6-1	-	TRBJ2-3	-	TGTGCCAGCAATCGAGGGGCAGGGGACACAGATACGCAGTATTTT	CASNRGAGDTDTQYF
16	TRBV11-2	TRBD1	TRBJ2-7	many	TGTGCCAGCAGCTTCCGGGACAGGGGTGCTACCTACGAGCAGTACTTC	CASSFRDRGATYEQYF
11	TRBV29-1	TRBD1	TRBJ2-7	many	TGCAGCGTTGGGGACAGGTACGAGCAGTACTTC	CSVGDRYEQYF
13	TRBV28	-	TRBJ1-2	-	TGTGCCAGCAGTTCGGGTCGGGCTTATGGCTACACCTTC	CASSSGRAYGYTF
15	TRBV6-2/TRBV6-3	TRBD2	TRBJ2-5	-	TGTGCCAGCAGTTTCGGACTAGCGGGAACGGAGACCCAGTACTTC	CASSFGLAGTETQYF
13	TRBV19	-	TRBJ2-5	many	TGTGCCACCCGCCGGGCCATCCAAGAGACCCAGTACTTC	CATRRAIQETQYF
15	TRBV27	-	TRBJ1-5	many	TGTGCCAGCAGGAACCTGGGAGGTATTAATCAGCCCCAGCATTTT	CASRNLGGINQPQHF
15	TRBV7-9	TRBD1	TRBJ2-7	-	TGTGCCAGCAGCTACCCCGCAGGGGGCGATTACGAGCAGTACTTC	CASSYPAGGDYEQYF
15	TRBV6-1	TRBD1	TRBJ1-1	many	TGTGCCAGCAGCAGGGACAGGGGGATTGGAACTGAAGCTTTCTTT	CASSRDRGIGTEAFF
12	TRBV4-1	-	TRBJ1-1	-	TGCGCCAGCAGCCAAGTTGGGGGCAAAGCTTTCTTT	CASSQVGGKAFF
16	TRBV24-1	-	TRBJ1-1	many	TGTGCCACCAGTACTAGTCGAACACGATTGAACACTGAAGCTTTCTTT	CATSTSRTRLNTEAFF
16	TRBV5-1	-	TRBJ2-2	many	TGCGCCAGCCGTGGGATAGCGGACTCACCCTCCGGGGAGCTGTTTTTT	CASRGIADSPSGELFF
13	TRBV12-3/TRBV12-4	-	TRBJ1-1	many	TGTGCCAGCAGTTTGACGAGGGGTTATGAAGCTTTCTTT	CASSLTRGYEAFF
13	TRBV20-1	TRBD1	TRBJ1-1	few	TGCAGTGCTAGATTCCAGGGGGTGGCTGAAGCTTTCTTT	CSARFQGVAEAFF
14	TRBV12-3/TRBV12-4	-	TRBJ2-7	many	TGTGCCAGCAGTGCCGGGGTCCGCGCATACGAGCAGTACTTC	CASSAGVRAYEQYF
15	TRBV12-3/TRBV12-4	TRBD1	TRBJ2-4	-	TGTGCCAGCAGCGCAGGGGGTGATGGGAGAAACATTCAGTACTTC	CASSAGGDGRNIQYF
17	TRBV28	TRBD2	TRBJ2-5	many	TGTGCCAGCAGTCGCGGTCTAGCGGGGGGATCACAAGAGACCCAGTACTTC	CASSRGLAGGSQETQYF
13	TRBV18	-	TRBJ2-5	many	TGTGCCAGCTCACCAGAATCACAGGGGACCCAGTACTTC	CASSPESQGTQYF
13	TRBV6-5	-	TRBJ1-1	-	TGTGCCAGCAGTTACTCGCGGAACACTGAAGCTTGCTTT	CASSYSRNTEACF
18	TRBV4-1	-	TRBJ1-2	few	TGCGCCAGCAGCCAAGATTTGTTAGGGCTCCCTGTTTTTTATGGCTACACCTTC	CASSQDLLGLPVFYGYTF
17	TRBV20-1	TRBD2	TRBJ2-5	few	TGCAGTGCTAGTGGTAGCGGGGCCCCCCGAAAGTATGAGACCCAGTACTTC	CSASGSGAPRKYETQYF
13	TRBV6-5	-	TRBJ1-2	many	TGTGCCAGCAGTTACGGAGAGGGCGGGGGCTACACCTTC	CASSYGEGGGYTF
15	TRBV12-3/TRBV12-4	-	TRBJ1-5	many	TGTGCCAGCAGAAGAGGGACGGGGAGCAATCAGCCCCAGCATTTT	CASRRGTGSNQPQHF
14	TRBV24-1	-	TRBJ2-6	many	TGTGCCACCAGTGATTTGCCTGGGGCCAACGTCCTGACTTTC	CATSDLPGANVLTF
16	TRBV9	TRBD1	TRBJ1-2	many	TGTGCCAGCAGCGTAGGTGACAGGGGGAATAACTATGGCTACACCTTC	CASSVGDRGNNYGYTF
14	TRBV6-5	-	TRBJ1-2	many	TGTGCCAGCAGTTACTCAGCAGGGAACTATGGCTACACCTTC	CASSYSAGNYGYTF
15	TRBV18	-	TRBJ1-1	few	TGTGCCAGCTCACAGACACCGGACCGGCCTATCAGGGCTTTCTTT	CASSQTPDRPIRAFF
14	TRBV11-2	-	TRBJ2-7	few	TGTGCCAGCACTTCTGGCAGGGTCCACTACGAGCAGTACTTC	CASTSGRVHYEQYF
17	TRBV28	TRBD1	TRBJ1-5	-	TGTGCCAGCAGTCCCTCCGTAGGGACAGGGGGTTGGCAGCCCCAGCATTTT	CASSPSVGTGGWQPQHF
15	TRBV28	-	TRBJ1-5	-	TGTGCCAGCAGTCTCCCCGGGGAGGGAGGACAGCCCCAGCATTTT	CASSLPGEGGQPQHF
12	TRBV20-1	-	TRBJ2-5	many	TGCAGTGCTCCAGGACGGTGGGGGACCCAGTACTTC	CSAPGRWGTQYF
15	TRBV7-8	TRBD1	TRBJ2-7	many	TGTGCCAGCAGCGCAGACAGGGGAGGAAACTACGAGCAGTACTTC	CASSADRGGNYEQYF
16	TRBV5-6	-	TRBJ2-2	-	TGTGCCAGCAGCTCCTCTTTGACACCGAACACCGGGGAGCTGTTTTTT	CASSSSLTPNTGELFF
14	TRBV15	-	TRBJ1-1	many	TGTGCCACCAGCAGAGATGGGGGGAACACTGAAGCTTTCTTT	CATSRDGGNTEAFF
15	TRBV6-1	TRBD2	TRBJ2-5	many	TGTGCCAGCAGGGGTAGCGGGGTCAAACAAGAGACCCAGTACTTC	CASRGSGVKQETQYF
13	TRBV5-1	-	TRBJ2-2	few	TGCGCCAGCAGCTCAAAAGTTGACGGGGAGCTGCTTTTT	CASSSKVDGELLF
13	TRBV12-3/TRBV12-4	TRBD1	TRBJ1-2	many	TGTGCCAGCAGTTTTGGGACAGACTATGGCTACACCTTC	CASSFGTDYGYTF
14	TRBV9	-	TRBJ2-1	-	TGTGCCAGCAGCGTAGGGCCTGCCTACAATGAGCAGTTCTTC	CASSVGPAYNEQFF
15	TRBV18	TRBD2	TRBJ2-5	few	TGTGCCAGCTCACCATCCGCGGGGGGGCAAGAGACCCAGTACTTC	CASSPSAGGQETQYF
15	TRBV12-3/TRBV12-4	-	TRBJ1-1	many	TGTGCCAGCAGTTTGAAGCAGGCCGGTGGCACTGAAGCTTTCTTT	CASSLKQAGGTEAFF